The following is a T cell receptor beta chain sequence with its context. Its antigen remains unknown. Healthy HIV-negative adults without recent acute infections or vaccinations served as donors. The CDR3 spans 15 residues. J was trimmed by 5 bases and V by 2 bases; bases with no gene match: 8. Germline lookup yields CDR1 LNHDA and CDR2 SQIVND (reference sequence). The data were obtained in a study of shared clonotypes between healthy human individuals. Study-wide results and caveats: Researchers sampled only blood; tissue repertoires likely differ.

Generated by immunoSEQ multiplex PCR, the TCRdb table keeps only in-frame clones and is missing some. The table lists fewer than 600,000 clones, more than 65% of them singletons. This clonotype was sampled from a woman aged 40 to 50 in good health. Some clones in this sample may be carry-over from other donors' samples. This chain connects TRBV19 to TRBJ1-1; 7 bases are shared with TRBD1. Sequencing was carried out using PBMCs. CDR3 DNA sequence: TGTGCCAGTAGTATAAGGTACAGGGGACAAACTGAAGCTTTCTTT. It translates to CASSIRYRGQTEAFF.